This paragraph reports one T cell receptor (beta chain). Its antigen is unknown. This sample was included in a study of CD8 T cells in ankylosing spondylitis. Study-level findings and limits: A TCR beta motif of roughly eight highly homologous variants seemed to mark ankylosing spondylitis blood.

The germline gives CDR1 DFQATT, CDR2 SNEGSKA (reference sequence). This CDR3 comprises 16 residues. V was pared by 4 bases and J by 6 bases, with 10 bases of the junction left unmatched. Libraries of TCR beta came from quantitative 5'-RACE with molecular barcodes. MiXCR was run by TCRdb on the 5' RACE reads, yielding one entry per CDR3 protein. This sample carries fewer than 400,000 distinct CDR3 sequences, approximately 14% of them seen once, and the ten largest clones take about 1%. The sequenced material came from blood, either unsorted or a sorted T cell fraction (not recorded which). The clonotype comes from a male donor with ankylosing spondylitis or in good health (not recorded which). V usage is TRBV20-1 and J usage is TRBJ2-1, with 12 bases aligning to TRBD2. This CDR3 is CSATGLAGPGGNEQFF. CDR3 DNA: TGCAGTGCTACCGGACTAGCGGGACCGGGTGGCAATGAGCAGTTCTTC.